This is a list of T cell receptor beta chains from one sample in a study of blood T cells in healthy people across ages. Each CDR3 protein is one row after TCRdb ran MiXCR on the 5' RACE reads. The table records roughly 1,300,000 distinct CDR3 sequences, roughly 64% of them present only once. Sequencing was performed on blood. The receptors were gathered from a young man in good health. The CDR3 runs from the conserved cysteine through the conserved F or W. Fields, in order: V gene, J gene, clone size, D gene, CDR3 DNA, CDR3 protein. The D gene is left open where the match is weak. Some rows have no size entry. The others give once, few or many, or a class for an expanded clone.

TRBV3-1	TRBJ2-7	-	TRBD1	TGTGCCAGCAGCCAAGGGACAGGTTTCGACGAGCAGTACTTC	CASSQGTGFDEQYF
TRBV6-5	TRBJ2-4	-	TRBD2	TGTGCCAGCAGTTACTCCGGCGGGAGAGTAAACATTCAGTACTTC	CASSYSGGRVNIQYF
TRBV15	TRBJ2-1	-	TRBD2	TGTGCCACCAGCACCGCGGGACTAGCGGGAAGCTACAATGAGCAGTTCTTC	CATSTAGLAGSYNEQFF
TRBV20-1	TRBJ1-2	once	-	TGCAGTGCTAGAGATATGGCAGGGGAACCTTATGGCTACACCTTC	CSARDMAGEPYGYTF
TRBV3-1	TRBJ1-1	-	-	TGTGCCAGCAGCCAAGAAACCGGGGGCGACACTGAAGCTTTCTTT	CASSQETGGDTEAFF
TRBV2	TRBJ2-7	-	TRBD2	TGTGCCAGACAACTAGCGGGAGGAAGCGACGAGCAGTACTTC	CARQLAGGSDEQYF
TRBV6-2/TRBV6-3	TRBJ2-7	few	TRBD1	TGTGCCAGCAGCCACCGGGACAGGGCGGACGAGCAGTACTTC	CASSHRDRADEQYF
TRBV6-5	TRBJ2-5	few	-	TGTGCCAGCAGTTACTCGCCGGGGGTGGAGACCCAGTACTTC	CASSYSPGVETQYF
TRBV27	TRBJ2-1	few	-	TGTGCCAGCAGCGGGGAGAGCTCCTACAATGAGCAGTTCTTC	CASSGESSYNEQFF
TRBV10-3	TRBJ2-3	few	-	TGTGCCACCAGGACGGAGCGTCAATTTGATACGCAGTATTTT	CATRTERQFDTQYF
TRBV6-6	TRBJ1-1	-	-	TGTGCCAGCAGTCTAATGGGGGGGCAGAACACTGAAGCTTTCTTT	CASSLMGGQNTEAFF
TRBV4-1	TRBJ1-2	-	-	TGCGCCAGCAGCCAAGATGCCCGGGGACGGTTTTATGGCTACACCTTC	CASSQDARGRFYGYTF
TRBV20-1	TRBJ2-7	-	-	TGCAGTGCCCAAGCACGCTACGAGCAGTACTTC	CSAQARYEQYF
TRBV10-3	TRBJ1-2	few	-	TGTGCCATCAGTGAAAGGGGTGACTATGGCTACACCTTC	CAISERGDYGYTF
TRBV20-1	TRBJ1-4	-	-	TGCAGTGCTAGTGGGGCAAGCGAAAAACTGTTTTTT	CSASGASEKLFF
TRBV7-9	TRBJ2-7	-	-	TGTGCCAGCAGCGCTAGGAGGGGGCAATGGGACGAGCAGTACTTC	CASSARRGQWDEQYF
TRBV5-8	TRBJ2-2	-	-	TGTGCCAGCAGCTTGGCCCGAGAGAACACCGGGGAGCTGTTTTTT	CASSLARENTGELFF
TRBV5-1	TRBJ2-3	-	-	TGCGCCAGCAGCTCCCGGGACCGTTTCACAGATACGCAGTATTTT	CASSSRDRFTDTQYF
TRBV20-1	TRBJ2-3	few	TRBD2	TGCAGTGCTAGGGGACTAGCGGGAGCTGATACGCAGTATTTT	CSARGLAGADTQYF
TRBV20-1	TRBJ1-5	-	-	TGCAGTGCTAGTGGAGGGTGGAGCAATCAGCCCCAGCATTTT	CSASGGWSNQPQHF
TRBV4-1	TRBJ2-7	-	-	TGCGCCAGCAGCCAAGTGGCCAGTCGCTACGAGCAGTACTTC	CASSQVASRYEQYF
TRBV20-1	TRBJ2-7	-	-	TGCAGTAAAGCCCATAGCCCAACCTACGAGCAGTACTTC	CSKAHSPTYEQYF
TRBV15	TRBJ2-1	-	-	TGTGCCACCAGCAGACGGGGCAGGGAGCAGTTCTTC	CATSRRGREQFF
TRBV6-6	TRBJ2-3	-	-	TGTGCCAGCAGTAGGGACACCAGGTCTTTGGGGCAGTATTTT	CASSRDTRSLGQYF
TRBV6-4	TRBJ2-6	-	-	TGTGCCAGCAGTGATCCATCCGGGGCCAACGTCCTGACTTTC	CASSDPSGANVLTF
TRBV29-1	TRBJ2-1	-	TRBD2	TGCAGCGTCAAACTAGCGGGGTCAAATGAGCAGTTCTTC	CSVKLAGSNEQFF
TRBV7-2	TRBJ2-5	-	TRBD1	TGTGCCAGCAGCCACACCCGGACAGGGTTCTATCGTGATGGGGAGACCCAGTACTTC	CASSHTRTGFYRDGETQYF
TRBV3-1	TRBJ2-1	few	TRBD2	TGTGCCAGCAGCCGGACTAGCGGGAGTTTCAATGAGCAGTTCTTC	CASSRTSGSFNEQFF
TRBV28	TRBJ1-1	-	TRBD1	TGTGCCAGCAGTTACAGGGGGCGCGGGAGGGTCACTGAAGCTTTCTTT	CASSYRGRGRVTEAFF
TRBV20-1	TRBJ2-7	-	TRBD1	TGCAGTGCTGGACAGGGGGTATGGCATTACGAGCAGTACTTC	CSAGQGVWHYEQYF
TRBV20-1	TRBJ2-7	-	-	TGCAGTGCTGGGCCCTTCCCGGGCGAGCAGTACTTC	CSAGPFPGEQYF
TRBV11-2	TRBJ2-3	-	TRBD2	TGTGCCAGCAGCTTAGGGGCTAGCGGGGACCTTCCCACAGATACGCAGTATTTT	CASSLGASGDLPTDTQYF
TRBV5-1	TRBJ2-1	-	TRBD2	TGCGCCAGCGGTCGACTAGCGGGACTCCTATCATCCTACAATGAGCAGTTCTTC	CASGRLAGLLSSYNEQFF
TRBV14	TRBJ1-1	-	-	TGTGCCAGCAGCCAAGTCGAGGGGACTGAAGCTTTCTTT	CASSQVEGTEAFF
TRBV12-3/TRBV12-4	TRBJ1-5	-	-	TGTGCCAGCGGGAGTGAGGGGGGGGCTCAGCCCCAGCATTTT	CASGSEGGAQPQHF
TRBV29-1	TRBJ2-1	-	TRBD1	TGCAGCGTTGAATATCCGACAGGGCACTCGTACGAGCAGTTCTTC	CSVEYPTGHSYEQFF
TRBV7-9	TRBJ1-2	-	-	TGTGCCAGCAGCCTCGAGGCAGCTAACTATGGCTACACCTTC	CASSLEAANYGYTF
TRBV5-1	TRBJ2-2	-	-	TGCGCCAGCAGCTTGGCAACAGGGAAAGACGGGGAGCTGTTTTTT	CASSLATGKDGELFF
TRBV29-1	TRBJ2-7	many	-	TGCAGCGTTGCGGACTACGAGCAGTACTTC	CSVADYEQYF
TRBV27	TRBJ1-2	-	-	TGTGCCAGCAGTCCTTTCGGACAGCCATATGGCTACACCTTC	CASSPFGQPYGYTF
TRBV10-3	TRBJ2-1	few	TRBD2	TGTGCCATCAGTGAGTCGTTGGGGGGGACTAGCGGTCCCCATGCCAATGAGCAGTTCTTC	CAISESLGGTSGPHANEQFF
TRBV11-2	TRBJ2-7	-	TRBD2	TGTGCCAGCAGACATTTGAGTAGCGGGGGGTTGTACTACGAGCAGTACTTC	CASRHLSSGGLYYEQYF
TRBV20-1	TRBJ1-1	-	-	TGCAGTGCTAGTCACCCTTCGGGGGGTACTGAAGCTTTCTTT	CSASHPSGGTEAFF
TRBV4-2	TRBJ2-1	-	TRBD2	TGTGCCAGCAGCCCCCTCACTAGCGGACGTCCCCTCGATGAGCAGTTCTTC	CASSPLTSGRPLDEQFF
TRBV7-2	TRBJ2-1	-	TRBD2	TGTGCCAGTAGCAAACACGGGACTAGCGGCAATGAGCAGTTCTTC	CASSKHGTSGNEQFF
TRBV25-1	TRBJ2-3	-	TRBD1	TGTGCCAGCAGTGTTCACCGGGACAGGGGCGTTTTCGCGCAGTATTTT	CASSVHRDRGVFAQYF
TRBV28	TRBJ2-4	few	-	TGTGCCAGCAGGGAGTTAGCCAAAAACATTCAGTACTTC	CASRELAKNIQYF
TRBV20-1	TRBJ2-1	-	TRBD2	TGCAGTGCTACATCTAGCGGGAGTGGCTATGAGCAGTTCTTC	CSATSSGSGYEQFF
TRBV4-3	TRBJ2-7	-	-	TGCGCCAGCAGCCAAGCGTTTATGGGGGGCTCCTACGAGCAGTACTTC	CASSQAFMGGSYEQYF
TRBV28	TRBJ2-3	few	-	TGTGCCAGCACTTCAGGGTTCATCCACACAGATACGCAGTATTTT	CASTSGFIHTDTQYF
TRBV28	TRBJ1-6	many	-	TGTGCCGGCCAAGCCCTCACCTCCTATAATTCACCCCTCCACTTT	CAGQALTSYNSPLHF
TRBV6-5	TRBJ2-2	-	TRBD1	TGTGCCAGCAGTTACAGGCGGGCCGACAGGGAAGCGAACACCGGGGAGCTGTTTTTT	CASSYRRADREANTGELFF
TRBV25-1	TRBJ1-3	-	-	TGTGCCAGCAGTGTGGGAACGGACACCATATATTTT	CASSVGTDTIYF
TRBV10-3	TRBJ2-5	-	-	TGTGCCATCAGTGAGTCGCAAGGAGAGATCGGCGGTCAAGAGACCCAGTACTTC	CAISESQGEIGGQETQYF
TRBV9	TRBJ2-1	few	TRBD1	TGTGCCAGCAGCGTGACAGGGAGCGGTGAGCAGTTCTTC	CASSVTGSGEQFF
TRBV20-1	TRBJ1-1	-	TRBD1	TGCAGTGCTAGCTACAGGGGAACTGAAGCTTTCTTT	CSASYRGTEAFF
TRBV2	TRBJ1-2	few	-	TGTGCCAGCAGTGACCAGGGGTCCTATGGCTACACCTTC	CASSDQGSYGYTF